The clone carrying this T cell receptor beta chain was seen only a few times. What it recognizes is unknown. This record belongs to a study of beta chain features in type 1 diabetes. Notes on the study in general: Among patients with Type 1 diabetes, TCRB CDR3s were moderately but significantly shorter in every one of the four CD4+ subsets. For cells with high TCR expression, cDNA sequencing could yield over-representation. The similarity of naive, central memory and Treg TCRB repertoires appeared greater among patients than among healthy donors. Resolution of whether HLA type affects TCRB rearrangement was not achieved here.

As every portion of the isolated RNA was reverse transcribed, the sequencing read expressed TCRB transcripts. Sequencing was performed with immunoSEQ multiplex PCR; in TCRdb, only in-frame clones are kept and a portion is missing. This table holds under 550,000 clones, more than 9.5% found once. The germline V gene encodes CDR1 SGHDN and CDR2 FVKESK. V was trimmed by 2 bases and J by 5 bases, leaving 15 bases between them. This CDR3 comprises 15 residues. The chain recombines TRBV14 with TRBJ1-2; possibly TRBD1 for D (6 bases). The sequencing input was naive CD4+ T cells from blood. This clonotype was obtained from a woman younger than 35 in good health. The DNA for the CDR3 is TGTGCCAGCAGCCAATTCCCCAGGGGAAATTATGGCTACACCTTC. Amino acid sequence: CASSQFPRGNYGYTF. Full variable domain (remainder filled in from reference TRBV14 and TRBJ1-2): EAGVTQFPSHSVIEKGQTVTLRCDPISGHDNLYWYRRVMGKEIKFLLHFVKESKQDESGMPNNRFLAERTGGTYSTLKVQPAELEDSGVYFCASSQFPRGNYGYTFGSGTRLTVV.